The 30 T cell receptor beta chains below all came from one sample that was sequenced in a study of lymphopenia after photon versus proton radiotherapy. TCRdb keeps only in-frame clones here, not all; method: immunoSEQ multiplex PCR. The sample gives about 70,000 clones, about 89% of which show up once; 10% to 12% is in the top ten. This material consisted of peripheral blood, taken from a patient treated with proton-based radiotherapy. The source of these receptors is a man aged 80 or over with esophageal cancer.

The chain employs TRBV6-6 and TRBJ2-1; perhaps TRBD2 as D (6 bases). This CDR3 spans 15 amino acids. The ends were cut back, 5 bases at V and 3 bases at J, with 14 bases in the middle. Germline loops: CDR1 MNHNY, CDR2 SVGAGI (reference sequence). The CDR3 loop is CASSNRRGYYNEQFF. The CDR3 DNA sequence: TGTGCCAGCAGTAACCGGAGGGGCTACTACAATGAGCAGTTCTTC.

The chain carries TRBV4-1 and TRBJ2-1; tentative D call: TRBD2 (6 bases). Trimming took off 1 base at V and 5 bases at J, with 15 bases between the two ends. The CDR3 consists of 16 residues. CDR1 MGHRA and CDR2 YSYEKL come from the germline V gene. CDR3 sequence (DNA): TGCGCCAGCAGCCAAGTTCGACTAGTAAGGGACAATGAGCAGTTCTTC. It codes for CASSQVRLVRDNEQFF.

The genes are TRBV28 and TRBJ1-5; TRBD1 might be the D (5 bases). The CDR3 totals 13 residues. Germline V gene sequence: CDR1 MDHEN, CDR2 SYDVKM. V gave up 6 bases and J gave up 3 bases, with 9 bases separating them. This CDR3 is CASRTDPNQPQHF. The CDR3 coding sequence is TGTGCCAGCAGGACAGACCCCAATCAGCCCCAGCATTTT.

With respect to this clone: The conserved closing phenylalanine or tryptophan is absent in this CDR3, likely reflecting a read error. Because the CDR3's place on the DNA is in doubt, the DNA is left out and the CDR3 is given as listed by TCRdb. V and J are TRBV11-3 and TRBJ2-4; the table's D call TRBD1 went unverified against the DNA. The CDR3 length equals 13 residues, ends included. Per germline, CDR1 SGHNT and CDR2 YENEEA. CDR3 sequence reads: CASSPPTRQGANY.

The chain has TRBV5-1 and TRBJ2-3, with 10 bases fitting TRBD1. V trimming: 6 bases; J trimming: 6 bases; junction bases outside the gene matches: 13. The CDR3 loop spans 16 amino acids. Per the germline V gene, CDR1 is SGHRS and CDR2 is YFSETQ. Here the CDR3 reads CASNDDRGLVFDTQYF. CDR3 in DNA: TGCGCCAGCAACGATGACAGGGGGCTGGTTTTTGATACGCAGTATTTT.

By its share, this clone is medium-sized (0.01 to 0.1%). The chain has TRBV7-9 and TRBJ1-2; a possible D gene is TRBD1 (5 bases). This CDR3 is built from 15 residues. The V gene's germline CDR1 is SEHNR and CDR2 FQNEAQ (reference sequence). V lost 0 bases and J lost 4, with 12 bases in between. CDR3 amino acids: CASSLASGSGYGYTF. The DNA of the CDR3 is TGTGCCAGCAGCTTAGCGTCAGGGTCTGGCTATGGCTACACCTTC.

CDR3 nucleotides: TGTGCCAGCAGCGAACTAGGAGTGTTGGAGACCCAGTACTTC. Translated, it gives CASSELGVLETQYF. The rearrangement uses TRBV5-4 and TRBJ2-5, with D perhaps TRBD2 (5 bases). Deletions cut 4 bases from V and 5 bases from J, with 15 bases between. Germline CDR1 SGHNT, CDR2 YYREEE (reference sequence). This CDR3 is 14 amino acids long.

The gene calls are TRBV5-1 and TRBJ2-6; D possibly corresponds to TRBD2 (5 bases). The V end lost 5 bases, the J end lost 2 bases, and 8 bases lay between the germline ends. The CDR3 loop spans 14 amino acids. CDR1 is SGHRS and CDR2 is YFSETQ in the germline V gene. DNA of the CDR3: TGCGCCAGCAGGCCCGGGACTGGGGCCAACGTCCTGACTTTC. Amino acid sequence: CASRPGTGANVLTF.

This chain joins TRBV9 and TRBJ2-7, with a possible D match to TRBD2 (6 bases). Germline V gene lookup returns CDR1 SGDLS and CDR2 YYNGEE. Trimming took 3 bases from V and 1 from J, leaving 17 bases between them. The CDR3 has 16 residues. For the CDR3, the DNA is TGTGCCAGCAGCGAGAGCGCAGTTAGCGGATCCTACGAGCAGTACTTC. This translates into CASSESAVSGSYEQYF.

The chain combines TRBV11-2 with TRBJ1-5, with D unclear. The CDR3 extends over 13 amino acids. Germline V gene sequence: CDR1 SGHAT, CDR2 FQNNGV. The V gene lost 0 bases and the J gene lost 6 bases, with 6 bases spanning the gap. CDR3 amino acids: CASSLDSGQPQHF. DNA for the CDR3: TGTGCCAGCAGCTTAGATTCTGGTCAGCCCCAGCATTTT.

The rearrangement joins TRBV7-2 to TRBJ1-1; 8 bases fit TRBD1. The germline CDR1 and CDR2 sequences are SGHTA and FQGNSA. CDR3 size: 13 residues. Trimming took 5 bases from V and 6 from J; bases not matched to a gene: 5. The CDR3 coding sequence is TGTGCCAGCAGCAGTGACAGGGGTTCTGAAGCTTTCTTT. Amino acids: CASSSDRGSEAFF.

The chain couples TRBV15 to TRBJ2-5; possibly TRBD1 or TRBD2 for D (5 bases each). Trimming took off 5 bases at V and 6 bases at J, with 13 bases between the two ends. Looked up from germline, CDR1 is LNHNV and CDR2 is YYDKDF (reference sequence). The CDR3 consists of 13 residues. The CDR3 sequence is CATSLGVGQTQYF. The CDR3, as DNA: TGTGCCACCAGCTTGGGGGTTGGTCAGACCCAGTACTTC.

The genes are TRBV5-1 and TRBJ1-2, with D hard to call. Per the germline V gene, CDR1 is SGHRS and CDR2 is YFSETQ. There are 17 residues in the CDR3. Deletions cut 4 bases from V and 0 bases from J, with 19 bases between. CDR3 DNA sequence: TGCGCCAGCAGCCAAGCCTCTTGGGTCACAGCTAACTATGGCTACACCTTC. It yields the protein CASSQASWVTANYGYTF.

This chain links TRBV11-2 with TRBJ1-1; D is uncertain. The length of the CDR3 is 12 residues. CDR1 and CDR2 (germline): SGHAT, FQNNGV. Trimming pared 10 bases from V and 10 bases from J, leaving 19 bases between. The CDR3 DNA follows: TGTGCCACCACCTCAGACGGGGTTGGAGCTTTCTTT. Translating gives CATTSDGVGAFF.

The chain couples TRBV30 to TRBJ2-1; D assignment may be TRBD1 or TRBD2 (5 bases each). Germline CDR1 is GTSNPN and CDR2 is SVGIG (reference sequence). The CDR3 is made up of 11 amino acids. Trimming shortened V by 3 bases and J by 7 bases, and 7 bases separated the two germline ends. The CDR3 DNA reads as TGTGCCTGGAGATGGGGGAATGAGCAGTTCTTC. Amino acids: CAWRWGNEQFF.

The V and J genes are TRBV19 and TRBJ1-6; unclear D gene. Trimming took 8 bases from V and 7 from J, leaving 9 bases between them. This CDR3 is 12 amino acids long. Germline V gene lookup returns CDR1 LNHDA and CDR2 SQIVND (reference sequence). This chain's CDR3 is CASAQNNSPLHF. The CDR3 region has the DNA TGTGCCAGTGCGCAGAACAATTCACCCCTCCACTTT.

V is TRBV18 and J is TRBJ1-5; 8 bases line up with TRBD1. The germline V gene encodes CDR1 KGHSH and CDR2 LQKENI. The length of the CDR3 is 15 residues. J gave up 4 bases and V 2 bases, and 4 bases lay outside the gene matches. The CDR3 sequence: CASSPNQGANQPQHF. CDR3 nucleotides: TGTGCCAGCTCACCAAATCAGGGGGCAAATCAGCCCCAGCATTTT.

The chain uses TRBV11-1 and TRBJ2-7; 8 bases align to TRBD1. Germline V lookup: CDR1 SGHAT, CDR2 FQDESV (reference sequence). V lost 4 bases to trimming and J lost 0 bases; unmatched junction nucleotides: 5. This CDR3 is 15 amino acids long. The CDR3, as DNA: TGTGCCAGCAGCTCCCGGGACAGGTTCTCCTACGAGCAGTACTTC. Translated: CASSSRDRFSYEQYF.

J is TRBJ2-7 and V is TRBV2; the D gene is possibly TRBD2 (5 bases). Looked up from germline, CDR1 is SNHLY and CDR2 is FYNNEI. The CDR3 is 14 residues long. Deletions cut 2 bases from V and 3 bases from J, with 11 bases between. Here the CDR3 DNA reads TGTGCCAGCAGTGAACAAGACTACCACTACGAGCAGTACTTC. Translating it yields CASSEQDYHYEQYF. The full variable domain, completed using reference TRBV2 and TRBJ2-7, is EPEVTQTPSHQVTQMGQEVILRCVPISNHLYFYWYRQILGQKVEFLVSFYNNEISEKSEIFDDQFSVERPDGSNFTLKIRSTKLEDSAMYFCASSEQDYHYEQYFGPGTRLTVT.

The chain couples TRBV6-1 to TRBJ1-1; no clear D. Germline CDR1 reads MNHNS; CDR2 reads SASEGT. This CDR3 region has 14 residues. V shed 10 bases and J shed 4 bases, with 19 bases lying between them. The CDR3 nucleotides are TGTGCCACCAAGAGAGAAGCAGCCGGCACTGAAGCTTTCTTT. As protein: CATKREAAGTEAFF.

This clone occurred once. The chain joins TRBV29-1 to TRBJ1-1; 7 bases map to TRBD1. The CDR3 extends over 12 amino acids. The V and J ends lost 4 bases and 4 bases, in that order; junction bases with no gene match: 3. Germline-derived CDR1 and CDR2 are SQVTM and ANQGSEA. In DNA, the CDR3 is TGCAGCGTTGCCAACAGGGGCACTGAAGCTTTCTTT. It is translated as CSVANRGTEAFF. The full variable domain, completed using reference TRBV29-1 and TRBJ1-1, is SAVISQKPSRDICQRGTSLTIQCQVDSQVTMMFWYRQQPGQSLTLIATANQGSEATYESGFVIDKFPISRPNLTFSTLTVSNMSPEDSSIYLCSVANRGTEAFFGQGTRLTVV.

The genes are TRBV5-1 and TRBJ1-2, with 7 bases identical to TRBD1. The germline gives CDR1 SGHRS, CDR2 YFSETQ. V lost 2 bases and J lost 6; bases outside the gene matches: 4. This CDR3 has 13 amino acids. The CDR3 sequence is CASSFGQANGYTF. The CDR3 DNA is TGCGCCAGCAGCTTCGGACAGGCTAATGGCTACACCTTC. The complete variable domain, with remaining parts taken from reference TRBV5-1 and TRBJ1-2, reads KAGVTQTPRYLIKTRGQQVTLSCSPISGHRSVSWYQQTPGQGLQFLFEYFSETQRNKGNFPGRFSGRQFSNSRSEMNVSTLELGDSALYLCASSFGQANGYTFGSGTRLTVV.

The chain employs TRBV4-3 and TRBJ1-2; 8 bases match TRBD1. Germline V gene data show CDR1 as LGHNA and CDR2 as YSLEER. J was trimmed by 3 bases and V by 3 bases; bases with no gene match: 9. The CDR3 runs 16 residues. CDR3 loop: CASSQDDRGRDYGYTF. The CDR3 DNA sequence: TGCGCCAGCAGCCAGGACGACAGGGGAAGGGACTATGGCTACACCTTC.

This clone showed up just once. CDR3 amino acids: CASSVDPTSGRAWETQYF. The CDR3 nucleotides read TGTGCCAGCAGCGTAGACCCGACTAGCGGGAGGGCCTGGGAGACCCAGTACTTC. The genes are TRBV9 and TRBJ2-5; 14 bases match TRBD2. V was clipped by 0 bases and J by 5 bases; unmatched bases: 9. Germline values: CDR1 SGDLS, CDR2 YYNGEE. The CDR3 has 18 residues.

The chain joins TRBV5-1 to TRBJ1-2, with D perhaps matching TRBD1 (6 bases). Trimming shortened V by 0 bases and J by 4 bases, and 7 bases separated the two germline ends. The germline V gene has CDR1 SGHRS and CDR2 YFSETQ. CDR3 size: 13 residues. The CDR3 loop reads CASSLDRVYGYTF. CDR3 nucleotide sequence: TGCGCCAGCAGCTTGGACAGGGTCTATGGCTACACCTTC.

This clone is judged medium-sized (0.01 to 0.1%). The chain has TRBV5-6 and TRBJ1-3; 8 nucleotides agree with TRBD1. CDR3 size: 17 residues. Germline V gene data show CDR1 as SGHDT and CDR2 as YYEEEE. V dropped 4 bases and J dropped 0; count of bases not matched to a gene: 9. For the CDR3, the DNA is TGTGCCAGCAGCCCATTTGGACAGGGCGTCTCTGGAAACACCATATATTTT. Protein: CASSPFGQGVSGNTIYF.

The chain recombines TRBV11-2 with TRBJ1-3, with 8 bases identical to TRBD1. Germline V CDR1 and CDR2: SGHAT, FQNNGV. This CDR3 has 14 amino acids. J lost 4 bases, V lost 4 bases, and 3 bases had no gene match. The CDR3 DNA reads TGTGCCAGCAGCTCGAGGACAGGGGGAAACACCATATATTTT. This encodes CASSSRTGGNTIYF.

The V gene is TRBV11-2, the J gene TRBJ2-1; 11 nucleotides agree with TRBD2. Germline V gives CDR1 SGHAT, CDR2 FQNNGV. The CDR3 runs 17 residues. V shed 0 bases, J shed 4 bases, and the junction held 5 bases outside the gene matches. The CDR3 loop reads CASSLEGLAATYNEQFF. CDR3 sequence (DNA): TGTGCCAGCAGCTTAGAGGGACTAGCGGCGACATACAATGAGCAGTTCTTC.

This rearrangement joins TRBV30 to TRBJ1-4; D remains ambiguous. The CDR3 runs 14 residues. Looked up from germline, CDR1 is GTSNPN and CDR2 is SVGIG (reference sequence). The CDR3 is CASTGHPTNEKLFF. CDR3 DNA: TGTGCAAGCACTGGGCATCCAACTAATGAAAAACTGTTTTTT.

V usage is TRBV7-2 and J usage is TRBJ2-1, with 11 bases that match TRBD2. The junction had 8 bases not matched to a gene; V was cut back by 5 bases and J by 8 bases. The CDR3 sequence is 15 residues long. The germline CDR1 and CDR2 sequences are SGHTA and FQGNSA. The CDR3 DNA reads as TGTGCCAGCAGCCTACTAGCGGGAGAGGGCTATGAGCAGTTCTTC. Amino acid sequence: CASSLLAGEGYEQFF.